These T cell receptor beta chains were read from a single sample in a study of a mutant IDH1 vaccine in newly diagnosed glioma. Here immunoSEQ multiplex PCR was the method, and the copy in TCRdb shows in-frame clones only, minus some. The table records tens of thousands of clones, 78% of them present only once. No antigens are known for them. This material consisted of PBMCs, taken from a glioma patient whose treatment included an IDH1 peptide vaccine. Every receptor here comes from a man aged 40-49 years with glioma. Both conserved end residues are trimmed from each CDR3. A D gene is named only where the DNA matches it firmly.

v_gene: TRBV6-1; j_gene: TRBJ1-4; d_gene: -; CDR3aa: ASSGQFNEKLF
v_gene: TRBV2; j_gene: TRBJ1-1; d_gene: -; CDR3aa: ASRGQNTEAF
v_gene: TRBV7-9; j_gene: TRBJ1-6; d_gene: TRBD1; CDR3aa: ASSRREGARSSPLH
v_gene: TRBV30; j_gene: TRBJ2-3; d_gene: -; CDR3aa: AWSAPGRDTQY
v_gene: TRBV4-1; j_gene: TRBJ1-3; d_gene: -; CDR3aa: ASSQVRGSGNTIY
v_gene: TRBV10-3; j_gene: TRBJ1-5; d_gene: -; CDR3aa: AISGVGDSNQPQH
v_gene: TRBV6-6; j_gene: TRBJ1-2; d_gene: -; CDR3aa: ASSVSNYGYT
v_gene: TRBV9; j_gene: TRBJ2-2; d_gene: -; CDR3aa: ASGEGVTGELF
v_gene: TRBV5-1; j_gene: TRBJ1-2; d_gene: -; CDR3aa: ASSLGTEPNYGYT
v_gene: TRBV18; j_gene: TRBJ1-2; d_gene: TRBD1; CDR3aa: ASSPGTGLGYGYT
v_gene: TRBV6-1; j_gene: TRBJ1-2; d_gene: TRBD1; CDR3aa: ASSEGQGGGYT
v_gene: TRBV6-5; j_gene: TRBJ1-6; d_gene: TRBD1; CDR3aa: ASSLGQGAPLH
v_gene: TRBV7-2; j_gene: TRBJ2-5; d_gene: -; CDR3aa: ASSLERGETQY
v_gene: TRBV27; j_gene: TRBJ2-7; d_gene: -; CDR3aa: ASSTSGEQY
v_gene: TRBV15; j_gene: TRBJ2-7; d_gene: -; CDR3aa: ATSRGRGGSLEQY
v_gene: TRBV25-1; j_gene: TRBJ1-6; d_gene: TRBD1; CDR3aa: ASSEGDRGNSPLH
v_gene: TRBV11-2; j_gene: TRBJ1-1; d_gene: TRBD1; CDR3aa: ASSLGQGWDTEAF
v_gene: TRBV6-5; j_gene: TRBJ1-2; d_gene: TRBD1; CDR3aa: ASSAPGQGVYGYT